This record concerns one T cell receptor (beta chain) sequence. The data are from a study of blood T cell repertoires in COVID-19. The wider study: Spain, Italy and the United States supplied samples that represented acute and convalescent COVID-19. Nucleic acid was either cDNA or gDNA, and it came from T cells, B-cell-depleted T cells, or PBMCs.

Per the study methods: Estimates of nucleated cell counts were drawn from the amplification of reference gene primers. Clones were read by immunoSEQ multiplex PCR, and TCRdb kept only the in-frame ones, dropping some. V and J calls and clone size are copied from that table; D and trimming were computed from the DNA. Of roughly 81,000 clones in the sample, around 86% were seen once. The clonotype comes from a woman in her sixties or seventies with acute or convalescent COVID-19. The specimen was peripheral blood.

The CDR3 DNA follows: TGTGCCAGCAGTTTAGGGACTAGCGGGGAAGAGACCCAGTACTTC. As protein: CASSLGTSGEETQYF. The gene calls are TRBV6-5 and TRBJ2-5, with TRBD2 matching over 13 bases. The V segment lost 4 bases and the J segment 3 bases; nucleotides outside the gene matches: 2. Germline V gene sequence: CDR1 MNHEY, CDR2 SVGAGI. The CDR3 is made up of 15 amino acids.